Here is one T cell receptor beta chain with its context. Its specific antigen is unknown. The record originates from a study of monozygotic twins with inflammatory bowel disease (dated 2019 in TCRdb). With respect to the entire study: The full study comprised some 30 monozygotic twin pairs: nine German pairs (four IBD-concordant, five IBD-discordant) and 19 IBD-discordant Danish pairs. Within discordant pairs, disease-associated traits were sought mainly by comparing IBD patients with their genetically identical healthy co-twins. Each individual had, on average, about 151 000 unique TCRalpha sequences and 181 000 unique TCRbeta sequences available for analysis.

An approximately 2.5 ml peripheral blood sample was drawn into PAXgene tubes per donor and stored at -80°C. Without T cell sorting, total RNA was isolated from whole blood using the PAXgene blood miRNA kit on an automated QIAcube. Peripheral blood from monozygotic twin pairs who were concordant or discordant for inflammatory bowel disease underwent deep TCRalpha and TCRbeta repertoire profiling using unique molecular barcoding. For every twin pair, smoking habits were documented, and each individual was categorised as a current, former or never smoker. Summary of the overall study and its limitations: No difference in repertoire similarity was observed between concordant and discordant twins, possibly owing to limited statistical power. Because patients received different immunosuppressive treatments, the repertoires may have picked up extra background noise and variability between individuals. Compared with healthy twins, IBD patients had fewer clonotypes in common with other individuals, a difference most pronounced in patients showing signs of disease activity. No single strong signal or clonotype linked to IBD turned up in the results, so the idea that one exists was not supported. A decrease in TCRbeta repertoire diversity, as measured by inverse Simpson index, was observed in IBD patients compared with their healthy co-twins. Different T cell subtypes could not be distinguished in the analysis.

The library was produced with 5' RACE. Preparation of each TCR library used around 3,500 ng of total RNA. cDNA was synthesized with SMARTScribe reverse transcriptase in eight separate reactions per sample. During cDNA synthesis, template switching introduced unique molecular identifiers that contained a 6-nucleotide sample barcode. Amplification of TCRalpha and TCRbeta cDNA involved two nested PCRs of approximately 16 and 10 cycles, and each PCR was followed by bead purification. Before amplification, cDNA was treated with uracil DNA-glycosylase and purified using the QIAquick PCR purification kit. In the second PCR, Illumina TruSeq-compatible adapters and sample-specific barcodes were added. Library quality and concentration were checked on TapeStation and Qubit, and libraries were pooled at around 5 ng each. Sequencing of pooled libraries was carried out on an Illumina HiSeq2500 single-index Rapid Run using 2 x 100 bp reads and custom sequencing primers. In the source study's methods: UMI-based consensus assembly with MiGEC version 1.2.6 was used to correct PCR and sequencing errors. MiXCR version 2.1.1 was used to carry out V(D)J alignment, clonotype assembly and CDR3 extraction. Normalisation of gene usage, clonotype sharing and MAIT/NKT TCR abundance was achieved by analysing the top 1000, 10 000 and 20 000 clonotypes per sample. After downsampling to 27 000 UMIs, diversity was calculated as the inverse Simpson index using the vegan R package. Statistical testing used paired Mann-Whitney U tests on the discordant twin pairs and applied Benjamini-Hochberg correction for multiple testing. TCRdb reprocessed the reads and provides one entry for every CDR3 protein sequence; no DNA is given. These V and J calls originate from TCRdb's pipeline instead of the authors' own analysis. The sample's table covers a few hundred thousand distinct CDR3 sequences. The ten most abundant clones make up about 2.3% of the sample.

The sequenced sample was blood. This clonotype was obtained from a human donor with ulcerative colitis or Crohn's disease, or a healthy co-twin of an affected twin (not recorded which).

The CDR3 protein sequence reads: CASSFWGTGDEKLFF. In this chain, TRBV27 is recombined with TRBJ1-4; checking the TCRdb D call of TRBD1 is not possible without DNA. CDR1 and CDR2 are drawn from the germline V gene (reference sequence): MNHEY, SMNVEV. The CDR3 starts with the cysteine, ends with the phenylalanine, and has 15 residues. No DNA sequence is on record.